This T cell receptor (beta chain) was recorded in a study of cytomegalovirus exposure and HLA in healthy donors. The length of the CDR3 is 13 residues. The germline V gene encodes CDR1 SGHNT and CDR2 YYREEE (reference sequence). V was shortened by 0 bases and J by 8 bases, with 11 bases between the two germline ends. The PCR made use of 60 Vbeta and 13 Jbeta primers. The data were produced by immunoSEQ multiplex PCR, yet TCRdb's version contains in-frame clones alone and is incomplete. Among about 120,000 clones listed, 80% were seen once. Sequenced: PBMCs. The V and J genes are TRBV5-4 and TRBJ1-2; D unresolved. The clonotype comes from a female donor in good health and CMV-seropositive. CDR3 residues: CASSLGRNWGYTF. CDR3 DNA sequence: TGTGCCAGCAGCTTGGGGAGGAACTGGGGCTACACCTTC.